The next 24 T cell receptor beta chains were all read from a single sample in a study of T cells after yellow fever vaccination. TCRdb reanalysed the 5' RACE reads using MiXCR and keeps one entry per CDR3 protein. The repertoire includes more than 90,000 distinct CDR3 sequences, roughly 8.9% of them detected once, and around 25% sits in the top ten. The specimen comprised CD8+ T cells sorted from PBMCs, sampled 45 days after the yellow fever booster vaccination. The receptors derive from a man aged 25-45 years who received the YFV17D yellow fever vaccine.

This clonotype showed up many times. The chain carries TRBV6-5 and TRBJ2-1; the match to TRBD2 covers 12 bases. CDR3 length: 16 amino acids. Germline loops: CDR1 MNHEY, CDR2 SVGAGI. J was trimmed by 1 base and V by 5 bases; bases with no gene match: 3. The CDR3 nucleotides read TGTGCCAGCAGTCGCGGACTAGCGGGATCCTACAATGAGCAGTTCTTC. Its protein is CASSRGLAGSYNEQFF.

In its sample, this clonotype was seen many times. The chain links TRBV21-1 to TRBJ2-1. TRBV21-1 is a listed pseudogene. The CDR3 is 12 residues long. CDR3 nucleotides: TGTGCCAGCAATTGCAAGTGGAATGAGCAGTTCTTC. Protein: CASNCKWNEQFF.

This clonotype was picked up many times. The V call is TRBV29-1, the J call TRBJ2-7, with D maybe TRBD2 (6 bases). Trimming took off 5 bases at V and 2 bases at J, with 16 bases between the two ends. Germline loops: CDR1 SQVTM, CDR2 ANQGSEA. CDR3 size: 14 residues. This CDR3 is CSVPSGSYPYEQYF. CDR3 DNA: TGCAGCGTTCCGAGCGGGTCCTACCCCTACGAGCAGTACTTC.

The rearrangement uses TRBV6-1 and TRBJ2-1; 9 nucleotides align to TRBD1. The CDR3 is 16 residues long. Losses at the gene ends were 6 bases for V and 8 bases for J; bases not matched to a gene: 14. The germline gives CDR1 MNHNS, CDR2 SASEGT. The CDR3 is CASRPEQGAITDEQFF. As DNA, the CDR3 is TGTGCCAGCAGACCCGAACAGGGGGCCATCACCGATGAGCAGTTCTTC.

This clonotype was recorded many times. The genes are TRBV6-1 and TRBJ2-3, with D unresolved. CDR3 length: 17 amino acids. Looked up from germline, CDR1 is MNHNS and CDR2 is SASEGT. Trimming took 1 base from V and 0 from J, leaving 14 bases between them. DNA for the CDR3: TGTGCCAGCAGTGAAGAAGAAAACTCCCCTAGCACAGATACGCAGTATTTT. This sequence encodes CASSEEENSPSTDTQYF.

This sequence joins TRBV20-1 and TRBJ2-7; possible D gene TRBD2, 5 bases. The length of the CDR3 is 15 residues. The V end was cut by 0 bases, the J end by 0 bases, with 12 bases between. In germline, CDR1 is DFQATT, CDR2 SNEGSKA (reference sequence). CDR3 sequence reads: CSARDLLRASYEQYF. Here the CDR3 DNA reads TGCAGTGCTAGAGATCTCTTGCGGGCCTCCTACGAGCAGTACTTC.

Concerning this clonotype: A read error may be the cause here, since a much bigger clone is one base away. V is TRBV20-1 and J is TRBJ2-7, with TRBD2 matching over 9 bases. The germline V gene has CDR1 DFQATT and CDR2 SNEGSKA (reference sequence). V trimming: 5 bases; J trimming: 2 bases; junction bases outside the gene matches: 10. This CDR3 spans 15 amino acids. The CDR3 loop reads CSAEGIAGDPYEQYF. CDR3 nucleotides: TGCAGTGCTGAAGGAATAGCGGGGGATCCCTACGAGCAGTACTTC.

This clonotype was detected ten times or more. The CDR3 spells CSAEETQYF. The CDR3 DNA reads TGCAGTGCCGAAGAGACCCAGTACTTC. The chain links TRBV20-1 to TRBJ2-5; D is unresolved. Per germline, CDR1 DFQATT and CDR2 SNEGSKA (reference sequence). Trimming shortened V by 6 bases and J by 3 bases, and 2 bases separated the two germline ends. The CDR3 contains 9 residues.

This clonotype was observed many times. The CDR3 loop is CASSQDGSGIREQYF. The CDR3 DNA follows: TGTGCCAGCAGCCAAGATGGTAGCGGGATACGCGAGCAGTACTTC. The chain employs TRBV3-1 and TRBJ2-7; 8 bases match TRBD2. CDR1 LGHDT and CDR2 YNNKEL come from the germline V gene (reference sequence). The V segment lost 0 bases and the J segment 6 bases; nucleotides outside the gene matches: 7. This CDR3 comprises 15 residues.

A few counts support this clonotype. The rearrangement links TRBV29-1 to TRBJ2-7; a possible D gene is TRBD1 (5 bases). Looked up from germline, CDR1 is SQVTM and CDR2 is ANQGSEA. The CDR3 covers 13 residues. Trimming cost V 0 bases and J 9 bases, with 15 bases left between them. The CDR3 DNA sequence: TGCAGCGTTGAAGAAGGGGTTCTGGATGTGCAGTACTTC. Residues: CSVEEGVLDVQYF.

This clonotype was counted a few times. Written as DNA, the CDR3 is TGCGCCAGCAGCACCTTGGGACAGGTTAATGAAAAACTGTTTTTT. It yields the protein CASSTLGQVNEKLFF. The chain couples TRBV5-1 to TRBJ1-4, with TRBD1 matching 8 bases. The CDR3 extends over 15 amino acids. V lost 4 bases, J lost 4 bases, and 6 bases stayed unmatched. Germline assignment: CDR1 SGHRS and CDR2 YFSETQ.

This clonotype occurred many times. The gene calls are TRBV29-1 and TRBJ2-1; tentative D call: TRBD2 (5 bases). Germline assignment: CDR1 SQVTM and CDR2 ANQGSEA. V dropped 4 bases and J dropped 2 bases, with 15 bases sitting between them. The CDR3 loop spans 15 amino acids. CDR3 in amino acids: CSVARSGEPYNEQFF. CDR3 sequence (DNA): TGCAGCGTTGCCCGGAGCGGAGAACCCTACAATGAGCAGTTCTTC.

This clonotype was seen repeatedly, ten times or more. The rearrangement links TRBV30 to TRBJ2-7; D perhaps matches TRBD1 (6 bases). Germline assignment: CDR1 GTSNPN and CDR2 SVGIG (reference sequence). Trimming shortened V by 6 bases and J by 0 bases, and 12 bases separated the two germline ends. The CDR3 loop spans 13 amino acids. CDR3 protein: CACWQGGSYEQYF. CDR3 bases: TGTGCCTGTTGGCAAGGGGGCTCCTACGAGCAGTACTTC. Full variable domain (rest looked up from reference TRBV30 and TRBJ2-7): SQTIHQWPATLVQPVGSPLSLECTVEGTSNPNLYWYRQAAGRGLQLLFYSVGIGQISSEVPQNLSASRPQDRQFILSSKKLLLSDSGFYLCACWQGGSYEQYFGPGTRLTVT.

The V gene is TRBV6-2 or TRBV6-3, the J gene TRBJ2-2; 7 bases are a match to TRBD1. CDR3 length: 14 residues. Trimming cost V 6 bases and J 7 bases; bases outside gene matches: 8. Germline lookup yields CDR1 MNHEY and CDR2 SVGEGT. CDR3 residues: CASRRQGVFGELFF. CDR3 sequence (DNA): TGTGCCAGCAGGAGACAGGGAGTTTTCGGGGAGCTGTTTTTT.

This clonotype was seen a few times. The V and J genes are TRBV6-2 or TRBV6-3 and TRBJ2-1; unclear D gene. Germline values: CDR1 MNHEY, CDR2 SVGEGT. Trimming shortened V by 2 bases and J by 6 bases, and 11 bases separated the two germline ends. This CDR3 spans 14 amino acids. CDR3 DNA sequence: TGTGCCAGCAGTTACCCCTACGGGTCCAATGAGCAGTTCTTC. It codes for CASSYPYGSNEQFF.

This clonotype was seen only a few times. This chain connects TRBV4-2 to TRBJ2-1; TRBD1 matches at 10 bases. The germline V gene encodes CDR1 LGHNA and CDR2 YNFKEQ. With V trimmed by 3 bases and J by 4 bases, 6 bases remained unmatched. This CDR3 is 16 amino acids long. The CDR3 sequence is CASSHAPGQGYNEQFF. Written as DNA, the CDR3 is TGTGCCAGCAGCCATGCGCCGGGACAGGGGTACAATGAGCAGTTCTTC.

This clonotype was recorded at least ten times. The chain is built from TRBV30 and TRBJ2-1; tentative D call: TRBD2 (7 bases). Trimming left V 3 bases short and J 8 bases short, with 8 bases between. The germline gives CDR1 GTSNPN, CDR2 SVGIG (reference sequence). The CDR3 extends over 11 amino acids. The CDR3 DNA reads as TGTGCCTGGAGAGGGGGGGATGAGCAGTTCTTC. Amino acids: CAWRGGDEQFF.

This clonotype was found many times. The chain has TRBV28 and TRBJ1-4; D is uncertain. The CDR3 runs to 16 residues. Trimming removed 6 bases at V and 5 bases at J, with 19 bases between. Germline CDR1 is MDHEN and CDR2 is SYDVKM. The CDR3 DNA sequence: TGTGCCAGCAGCCTAGATGATGGGTTCCGCAATGAAAAACTGTTTTTT. This translates into CASSLDDGFRNEKLFF. The full variable domain, its missing parts supplied by reference TRBV28 and TRBJ1-4, is DVKVTQSSRYLVKRTGEKVFLECVQDMDHENMFWYRQDPGLGLRLIYFSYDVKMKEKGDIPEGYSVSREKKERFSLILESASTNQTSMYLCASSLDDGFRNEKLFFGSGTQLSVL.

Many counts were recorded for this clonotype. The V gene is TRBV29-1, the J gene TRBJ2-7, with 10 bases fitting TRBD2. Germline V gene data show CDR1 as SQVTM and CDR2 as ANQGSEA. This CDR3 contains 18 residues. Losses at the gene ends were 3 bases for V and 3 bases for J; bases not matched to a gene: 17. The CDR3 bases are TGCAGCGTTGAGAAGCCAGCGGGAGGGCCCTCCGGAGGCTACGAGCAGTACTTC. This translates into CSVEKPAGGPSGGYEQYF.

The chain employs TRBV27 and TRBJ1-6; possible D gene TRBD1, 5 bases. The CDR3 sequence is 14 residues long. V lost 6 bases and J lost 7, with 13 bases in between. Per the germline V gene, CDR1 is MNHEY and CDR2 is SMNVEV (reference sequence). CDR3 coding DNA: TGTGCCAGCAGATGGGCGGGGGGAAATTCACCCCTCCACTTT. Protein: CASRWAGGNSPLHF.

This clonotype came up many times. The chain links TRBV27 to TRBJ1-1, with D unresolved. Per germline, CDR1 MNHEY and CDR2 SMNVEV (reference sequence). V dropped 0 bases and J dropped 3 bases, with 11 bases sitting between them. This CDR3 is 15 amino acids long. CDR3 bases: TGTGCCAGCAGTTTATCGTCGGGCGGGGACACTGAAGCTTTCTTT. Its translation is CASSLSSGGDTEAFF.

This clonotype was recorded at least ten times. The chain carries TRBV7-6 and TRBJ2-4; 9 bases are shared with TRBD2. The CDR3 runs to 16 residues. CDR1 SGHVS and CDR2 FNYEAQ come from the germline V gene. V lost 1 base, J lost 0 bases, and 1 base stayed unmatched. This CDR3 reads CASSLELAGAKNIQYF. CDR3 DNA: TGTGCCAGCAGCTTAGAACTAGCGGGAGCCAAAAACATTCAGTACTTC.

Many counts were recorded for this clonotype. This CDR3 reads CASRRGDTDTQYF. CDR3 bases: TGTGCCAGCAGGCGGGGGGACACAGATACGCAGTATTTT. V gene TRBV7-8 combines with J gene TRBJ2-3; 8 bases line up with TRBD2. Germline CDR1 reads SGHVS; CDR2 reads FQNEAQ. Trimming cost V 6 bases and J 2 bases; bases outside gene matches: 1. The CDR3 extends over 13 amino acids.

This clonotype showed up many times. The rearrangement links TRBV12-3 or TRBV12-4 to TRBJ2-7, with D unresolved. The V and J ends lost 5 bases and 4 bases respectively, with 12 bases between them. CDR3 size: 13 residues. CDR3 bases: TGTGCCAGCAGTCCCCCGTGGGCGTACGAGCAGTACTTC. Protein product: CASSPPWAYEQYF.